This T cell receptor beta chain was identified in a study of chemoradiotherapy in HPV16-positive cancers. Study results and caveats: The functional HPV-specific definition rests on just a couple of HPV16-positive patients.

Assay used: immunoSEQ multiplex PCR; TCRdb lists only in-frame clones, some missing. The data contain just over 1,500 clones, over 80% of them seen just once; the ten biggest clones take up just over 7%. Trimming took 6 bases from V and 5 from J, leaving 17 bases between them. The CDR3 has 16 residues. Germline CDR1 reads SNHLY; CDR2 reads FYNNEI. Details on this clone: What it binds is not known.

The sequence was obtained from a human donor with HPV-associated anogenital cancer. Sequenced here: tumor tissue, sampled from a patient who underwent chemoradiotherapy. V is TRBV2 and J is TRBJ1-6; TRBD1 might be the D (5 bases). CDR3 sequence: CASSDHGAKHNSPLHF. Written as DNA, the CDR3 is TGTGCCAGCAGCGACCATGGGGCAAAACATAATTCACCCCTCCACTTT.